This TCR beta chain originates from a study of T cells after yellow fever vaccination. Study-level information: The SMART-Seq v4 Ultra Low Input method served to prepare the low-cell-number fractions.

Study-wide results and caveats: CD4 and CD8 compartments shared a small share of clonotypes, likely from convergent recombination. Abundant clonotypes from the bulk population could get into FACS-sorted repertoires as contaminants.

Note on this clonotype: The antigen is unknown.

The length of the CDR3 is 14 residues. The V gene end was trimmed by 5 bases and the J gene end by 8 bases; junction bases not matched to a gene: 11. TCR cDNA, made by 5'RACE template switching, carried an added universal primer site and UMIs. TCRdb re-analysed the 5' RACE reads in MiXCR, keeping a single row per CDR3 protein. The sample includes a few hundred thousand distinct CDR3 sequences, roughly 6.8% of them seen just once. The rearrangement uses TRBV12-3 or TRBV12-4 and TRBJ1-2, with 7 bases identical to TRBD1. This specimen consisted of PBMCs, obtained about 49 days after the first yellow fever vaccination. The clonotype comes from a man aged 18 to 30 who received the YFV17D yellow fever vaccine. The CDR3 DNA reads TGTGCCAGCAGTCCAAAGGGACAGCTTGGCGGCTACACCTTC. Its protein is CASSPKGQLGGYTF.